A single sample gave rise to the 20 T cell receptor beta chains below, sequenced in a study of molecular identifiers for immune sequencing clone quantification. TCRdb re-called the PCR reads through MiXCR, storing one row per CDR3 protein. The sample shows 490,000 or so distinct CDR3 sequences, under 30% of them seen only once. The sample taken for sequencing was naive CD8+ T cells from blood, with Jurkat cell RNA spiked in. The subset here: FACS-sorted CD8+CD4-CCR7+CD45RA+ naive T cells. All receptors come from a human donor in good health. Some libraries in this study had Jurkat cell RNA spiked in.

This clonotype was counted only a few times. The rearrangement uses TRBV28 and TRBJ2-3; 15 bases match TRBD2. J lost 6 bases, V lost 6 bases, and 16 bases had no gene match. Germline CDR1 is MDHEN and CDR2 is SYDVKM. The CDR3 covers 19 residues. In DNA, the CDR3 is TGTGCCAGCAGCGGGGGACTAGCGGGAGGAGGCTTTCCAGGGGATACGCAGTATTTT. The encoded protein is CASSGGLAGGGFPGDTQYF.

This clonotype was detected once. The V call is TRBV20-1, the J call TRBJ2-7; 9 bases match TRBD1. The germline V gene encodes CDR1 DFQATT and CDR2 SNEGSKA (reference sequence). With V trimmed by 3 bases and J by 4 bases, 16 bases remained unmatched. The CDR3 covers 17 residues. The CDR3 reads CSASHPDTDRGGYEQYF. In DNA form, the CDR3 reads TGCAGTGCTAGCCATCCCGATACAGACAGGGGGGGTTACGAGCAGTACTTC.

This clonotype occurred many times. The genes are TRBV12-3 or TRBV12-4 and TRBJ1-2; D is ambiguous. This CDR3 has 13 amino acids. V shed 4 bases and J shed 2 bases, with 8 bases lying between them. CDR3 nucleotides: TGTGCCAGCAGTTCCGGACGGAACTATGGCTACACCTTC. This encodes CASSSGRNYGYTF.

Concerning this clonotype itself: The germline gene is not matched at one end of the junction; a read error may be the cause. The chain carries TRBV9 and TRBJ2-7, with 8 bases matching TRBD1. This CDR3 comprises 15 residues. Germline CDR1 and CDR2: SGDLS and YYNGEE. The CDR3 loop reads CTSSVETGAPYEQYF. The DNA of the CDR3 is TGTACCAGCAGCGTAGAGACAGGGGCCCCCTACGAGCAGTACTTC.

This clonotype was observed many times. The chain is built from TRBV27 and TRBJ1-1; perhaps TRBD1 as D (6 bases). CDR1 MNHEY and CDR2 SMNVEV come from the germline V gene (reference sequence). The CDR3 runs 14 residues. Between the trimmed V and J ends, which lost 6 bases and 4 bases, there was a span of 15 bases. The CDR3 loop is CASRKNTGFTEAFF. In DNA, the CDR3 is TGTGCCAGCAGGAAGAATACAGGGTTCACTGAAGCTTTCTTT.

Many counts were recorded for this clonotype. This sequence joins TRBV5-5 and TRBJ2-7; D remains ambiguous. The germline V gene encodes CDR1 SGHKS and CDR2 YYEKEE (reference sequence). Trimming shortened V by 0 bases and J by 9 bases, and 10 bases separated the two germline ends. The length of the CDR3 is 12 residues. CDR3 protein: CASSLDVSWQYF. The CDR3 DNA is TGTGCCAGCAGCTTGGATGTTTCTTGGCAGTACTTC.

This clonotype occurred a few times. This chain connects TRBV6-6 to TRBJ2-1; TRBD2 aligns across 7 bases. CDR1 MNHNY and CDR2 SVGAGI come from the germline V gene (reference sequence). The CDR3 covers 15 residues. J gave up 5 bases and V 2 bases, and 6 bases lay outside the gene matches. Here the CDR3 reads CASSYRLAENNEQFF. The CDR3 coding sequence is TGTGCCAGCAGTTACCGGCTAGCGGAGAACAATGAGCAGTTCTTC.

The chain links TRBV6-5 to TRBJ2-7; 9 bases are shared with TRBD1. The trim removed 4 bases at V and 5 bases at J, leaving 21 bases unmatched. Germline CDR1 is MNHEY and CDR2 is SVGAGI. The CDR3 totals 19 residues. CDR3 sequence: CASSFIAVPQGAKGNEQYF. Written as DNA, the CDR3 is TGTGCCAGCAGTTTTATCGCCGTACCACAGGGGGCGAAGGGTAACGAGCAGTACTTC.

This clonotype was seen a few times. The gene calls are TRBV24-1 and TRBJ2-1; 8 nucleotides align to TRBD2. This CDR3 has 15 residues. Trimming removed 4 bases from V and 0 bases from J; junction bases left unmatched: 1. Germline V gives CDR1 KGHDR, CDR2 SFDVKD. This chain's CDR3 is CATSDSGSSYNEQFF. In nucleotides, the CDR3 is TGTGCCACCAGTGACAGCGGGAGCTCCTACAATGAGCAGTTCTTC.

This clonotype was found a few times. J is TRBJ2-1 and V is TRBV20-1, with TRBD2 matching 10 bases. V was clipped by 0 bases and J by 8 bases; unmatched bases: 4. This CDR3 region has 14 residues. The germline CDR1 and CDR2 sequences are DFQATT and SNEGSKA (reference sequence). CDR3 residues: CSARELAGSDEQFF. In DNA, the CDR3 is TGCAGTGCTAGAGAACTAGCGGGATCGGATGAGCAGTTCTTC.

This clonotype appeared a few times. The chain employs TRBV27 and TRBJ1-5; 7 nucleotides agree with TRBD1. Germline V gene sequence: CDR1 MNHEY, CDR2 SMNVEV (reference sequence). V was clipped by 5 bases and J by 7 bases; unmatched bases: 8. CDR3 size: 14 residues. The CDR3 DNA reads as TGTGCCAGCAGTCAAAACAGGGGCCGGCAGCCCCAGCATTTT. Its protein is CASSQNRGRQPQHF.

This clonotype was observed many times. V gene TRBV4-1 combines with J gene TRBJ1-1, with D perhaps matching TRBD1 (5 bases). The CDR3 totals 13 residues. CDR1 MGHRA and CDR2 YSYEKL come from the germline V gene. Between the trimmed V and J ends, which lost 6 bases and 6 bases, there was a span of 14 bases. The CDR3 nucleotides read TGCGCCAGCAGTCCGGGGACCGGGGCTGAAGCTTTCTTT. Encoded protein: CASSPGTGAEAFF.

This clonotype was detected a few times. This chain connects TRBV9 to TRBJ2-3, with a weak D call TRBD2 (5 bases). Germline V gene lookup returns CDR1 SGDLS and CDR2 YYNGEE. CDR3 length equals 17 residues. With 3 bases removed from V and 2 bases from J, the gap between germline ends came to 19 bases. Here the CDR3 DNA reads TGTGCCAGCAGCGCAGGACCGCGACTAAGCCCCACAGATACGCAGTATTTT. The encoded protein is CASSAGPRLSPTDTQYF.

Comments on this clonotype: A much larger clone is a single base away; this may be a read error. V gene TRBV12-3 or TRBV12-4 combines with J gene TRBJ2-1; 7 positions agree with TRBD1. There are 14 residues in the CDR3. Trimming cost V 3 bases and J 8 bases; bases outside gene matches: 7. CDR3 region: CASSFPGQFDEQFF. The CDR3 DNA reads TGTGCCAGCAGTTTTCCGGGACAGTTCGATGAGCAGTTCTTC.

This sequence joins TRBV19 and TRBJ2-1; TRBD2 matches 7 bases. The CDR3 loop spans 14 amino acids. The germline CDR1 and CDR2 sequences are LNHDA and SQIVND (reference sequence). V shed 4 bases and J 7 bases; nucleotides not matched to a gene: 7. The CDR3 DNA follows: TGTGCCAGTAGTACGGCGGGAGAGGGGAATGAGCAGTTCTTC. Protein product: CASSTAGEGNEQFF. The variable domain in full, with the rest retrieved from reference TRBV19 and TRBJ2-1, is DGGITQSPKYLFRKEGQNVTLSCEQNLNHDAMYWYRQDPGQGLRLIYYSQIVNDFQKGDIAEGYSVSREKKESFPLTVTSAQKNPTAFYLCASSTAGEGNEQFFGPGTRLTVL.

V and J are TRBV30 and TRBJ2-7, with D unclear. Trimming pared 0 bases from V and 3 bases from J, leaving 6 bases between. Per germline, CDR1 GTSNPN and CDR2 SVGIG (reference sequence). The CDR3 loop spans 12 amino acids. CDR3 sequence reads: CAWSVSHYEQYF. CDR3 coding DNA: TGTGCCTGGAGTGTCTCCCACTACGAGCAGTACTTC.

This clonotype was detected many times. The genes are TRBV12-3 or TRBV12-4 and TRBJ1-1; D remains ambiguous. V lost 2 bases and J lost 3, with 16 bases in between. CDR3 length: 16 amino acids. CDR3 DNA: TGTGCCAGCAGTTTATATGTCCGGCAGAGCGACACTGAAGCTTTCTTT. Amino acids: CASSLYVRQSDTEAFF.

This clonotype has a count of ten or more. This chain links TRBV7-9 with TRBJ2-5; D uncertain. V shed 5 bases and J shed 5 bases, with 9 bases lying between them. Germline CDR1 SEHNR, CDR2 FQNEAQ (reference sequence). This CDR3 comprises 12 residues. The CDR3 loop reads CASSLPPETQYF. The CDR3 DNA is TGTGCCAGCAGCCTCCCACCGGAGACCCAGTACTTC.

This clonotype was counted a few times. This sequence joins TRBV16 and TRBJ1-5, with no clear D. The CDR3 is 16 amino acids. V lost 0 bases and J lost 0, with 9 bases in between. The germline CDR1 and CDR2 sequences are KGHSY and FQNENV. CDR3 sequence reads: CASSQSGGYSNQPQHF. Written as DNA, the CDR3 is TGTGCCAGCAGCCAATCAGGAGGGTATAGCAATCAGCCCCAGCATTTT.

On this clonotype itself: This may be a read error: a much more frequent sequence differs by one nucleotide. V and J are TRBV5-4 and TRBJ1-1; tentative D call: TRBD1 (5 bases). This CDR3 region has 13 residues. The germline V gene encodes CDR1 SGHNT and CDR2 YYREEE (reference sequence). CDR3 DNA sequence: TGTGCCACCGTGGCCCTCTCAGGGACTGCAGCTTTCTTT. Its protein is CATVALSGTAAFF.